Listed below are T cell receptor beta chains from one sample, sequenced in a study of technical replicates of blood from a handful of donors. Clones were sequenced by immunoSEQ multiplex PCR, and TCRdb holds only the in-frame ones, with some missing. This table holds 95,000 to 100,000 clones, approximately 94% found once. What was sequenced was T cells isolated from PBMCs. The receptors were sampled from a human donor in good health. CDR3s leave out the opening cysteine and the closing phenylalanine or tryptophan.

>TRBV28
AILTGLSGNTIY
>TRBV27
ASSFWNAAGQETQY
>TRBV27
ASSWNGMNTEAF
>TRBV25-1
ASTPKGQGYTEAF
>TRBV27
ASSLRGDTQY
>TRBV11-3
ASSSSGTQGETQY
>TRBV7-2
ASSWTAEETQY
>TRBV4-2
ASSQARISYNEQF
>TRBV5-4
ASSRGGTTFYNEQF
>TRBV11-3
ASSSGAVETQY
>TRBV18
ASSPGGGPYNEQF
>TRBV7-9
ASSLALAEQY
>TRBV19
ASSRDTPAQPQH
>TRBV6-1
ASSVDRLSNQPQH
>TRBV4-1
ASSDGLAGRSSYNEQF
>TRBV4-1
ASSQSPLASSYNEQF
>TRBV28
ASSFKWGTSGRASYEQY
>TRBV19
ASSIDGTGELF
>TRBV6-1
ASSPTGSNQPQH
>TRBV5-4
ASSSPSGGDYGYT
>TRBV29-1
SVGGRGLGNEKLF
>TRBV27
ASSRLLAHNEQF